Listed here is a single T cell receptor beta chain. The antigen is not known. The CDR3 totals 14 residues. V lost 6 bases, J lost 6 bases, and 18 bases lay in between. This specimen belongs to a study of Graves' ophthalmopathy and Graves' hyperthyroidism. Under 3 months in duration, the ophthalmopathy in affected donors had moderate-to-severe activity, CAS ≥3 and NOSPECS ≥4. PBMCs originated in roughly 9.3 ml of fresh peripheral blood. Study-wide results and limits: Clonotypes were expanded in thyroid at above 0.001 frequency, and most also appeared in blood.

Amplification from RNA transcripts yielded the TCR beta CDR3 regions. In the first round, RT-PCR was carried out with HTBI primers, and a multiplex PCR formed the second round. TCRdb redid the calling of the multiplex PCR reads with MiXCR, one entry per CDR3 protein. In the table there are 600,000 to 700,000 distinct CDR3 sequences, about 41% of which are singletons. The source of this sequence is an adult man with Graves' ophthalmopathy. The chain joins TRBV12-3 or TRBV12-4 to TRBJ2-7, with D unresolved. What was sequenced was peripheral blood. Here the CDR3 DNA reads TGTGCCAGCAGCGAAGGCCCTGACACGGGCGAGCAGTACTTC. It yields the protein CASSEGPDTGEQYF.